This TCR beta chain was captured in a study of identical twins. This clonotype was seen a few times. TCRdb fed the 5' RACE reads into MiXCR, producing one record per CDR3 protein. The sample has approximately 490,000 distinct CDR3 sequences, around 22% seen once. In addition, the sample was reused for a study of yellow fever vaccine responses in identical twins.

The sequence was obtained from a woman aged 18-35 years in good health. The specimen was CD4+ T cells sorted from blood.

CDR3 nucleotides: TGTGCCAGCAGCGATCGAGCGAGCGAAAAACTGTTTTTT. Translation: CASSDRASEKLFF. The chain combines TRBV7-9 with TRBJ1-4; D remains ambiguous. This CDR3 is 13 amino acids long. Trimming shortened V by 5 bases and J by 8 bases, and 12 bases separated the two germline ends. The germline gives CDR1 SEHNR, CDR2 FQNEAQ (reference sequence).